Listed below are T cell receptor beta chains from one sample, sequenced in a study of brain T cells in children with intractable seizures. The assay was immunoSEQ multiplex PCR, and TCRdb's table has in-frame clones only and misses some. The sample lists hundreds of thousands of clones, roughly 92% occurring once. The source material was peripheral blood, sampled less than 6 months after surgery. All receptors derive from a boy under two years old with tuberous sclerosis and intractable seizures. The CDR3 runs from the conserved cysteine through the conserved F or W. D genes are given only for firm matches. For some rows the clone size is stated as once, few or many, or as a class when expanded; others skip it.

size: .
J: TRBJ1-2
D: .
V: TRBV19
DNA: TGTGCCAGTAGTATCGGGACGGGACCCTATGGCTACACCTTC
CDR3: CASSIGTGPYGYTF

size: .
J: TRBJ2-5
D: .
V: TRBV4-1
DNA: TGCGCCAGCAGCCAAGATAGAGAATACCAAGAGACCCAGTACTTC
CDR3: CASSQDREYQETQYF

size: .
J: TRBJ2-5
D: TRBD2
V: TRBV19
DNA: TGTGCCAGTAGTATTGGACTAGCGGGAGTAGGGGAGACCCAGTACTTC
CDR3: CASSIGLAGVGETQYF

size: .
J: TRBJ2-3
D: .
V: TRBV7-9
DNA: TGTGCCAGCAGCTTAGAAGGACAGCTTGATACGCAGTATTTT
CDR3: CASSLEGQLDTQYF

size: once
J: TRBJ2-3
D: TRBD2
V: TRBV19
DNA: TGTGCCAGTAGTATCGCACAGCTACTGGCGGGGGGCACAGATACGCAGTATTTT
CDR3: CASSIAQLLAGGTDTQYF

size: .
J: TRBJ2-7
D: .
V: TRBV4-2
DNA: TGTGCCAGCAGCCAAGATAGCGGGACAGTCTACGAGCAGTACTTC
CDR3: CASSQDSGTVYEQYF

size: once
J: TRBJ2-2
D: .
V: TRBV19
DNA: TGTGCCAGTAGCTGGAGGGGGGGCCTGAGGACCGGGGAGCTGTTTTTT
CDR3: CASSWRGGLRTGELFF

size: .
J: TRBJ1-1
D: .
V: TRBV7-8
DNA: TGTGCCAGCAGCCCCCCGGGGGTTAGCGAAGCTTTCTTT
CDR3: CASSPPGVSEAFF

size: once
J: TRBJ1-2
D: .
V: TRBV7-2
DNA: TGTGCCAGCAGCTTGACCAGGGGTATGGCCTATGGCTACACCTTC
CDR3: CASSLTRGMAYGYTF

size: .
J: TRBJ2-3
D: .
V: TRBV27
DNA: TGTGCCAGCAGTTTATCCGGCATGGATACGCAGTATTTT
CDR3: CASSLSGMDTQYF

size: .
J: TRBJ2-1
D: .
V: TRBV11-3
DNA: TGTGCCAGCAGCTTTAGTAAATCTTTACTTGGCAATGAGCAGTTCTTC
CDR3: CASSFSKSLLGNEQFF

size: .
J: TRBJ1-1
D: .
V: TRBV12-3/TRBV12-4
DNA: TGTGCCAGCAGTTTCCCTGGCCAGTATGAAGCTTTCTTT
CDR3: CASSFPGQYEAFF

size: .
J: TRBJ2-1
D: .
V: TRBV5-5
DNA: TGTGCCAGCAGCGAGGTTGGGGGGGCTCGCAATGAGCAGTTCTTC
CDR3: CASSEVGGARNEQFF

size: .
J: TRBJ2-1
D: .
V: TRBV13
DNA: TGTGCCAGCAGCTTAGGGTTCGAGCAGTTCTTC
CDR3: CASSLGFEQFF

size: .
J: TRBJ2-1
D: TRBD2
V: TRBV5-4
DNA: TGTGCCAGCAGGCAATTAGCGGGAGTCGACCCCTCCTACAATGAGCAGTTCTTC
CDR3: CASRQLAGVDPSYNEQFF

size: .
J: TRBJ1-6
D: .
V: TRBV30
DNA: TGTGCCTGGGGTGGGGGACAAAATAATTCACCCCTCCACTTT
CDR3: CAWGGGQNNSPLHF

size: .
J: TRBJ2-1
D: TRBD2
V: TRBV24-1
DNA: TGTGCCACCAGTGACCCGGGAGGGCCCTCCTACAATGAGCAGTTCTTC
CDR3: CATSDPGGPSYNEQFF